The 30 T cell receptor beta chains given below trace back to one sample, sequenced in a study of T cells in Graves' hyperthyroidism and ophthalmopathy. Authors of the study amplified TCR beta CDR3 regions from RNA transcripts. The study used the HTBI primer set for a first-round RT-PCR of the TCR CDR3. TCRdb re-called the multiplex PCR reads through MiXCR, storing one row per CDR3 protein. The table records approximately 380,000 distinct CDR3 sequences, roughly 19% of them present only once. The material sequenced was blood. These receptors all come from a woman younger than 30 with Graves' hyperthyroidism.

Many counts were recorded for this clonotype. This chain links TRBV28 with TRBJ1-1, with D unresolved. Looked up from germline, CDR1 is MDHEN and CDR2 is SYDVKM. Trimming pared 8 bases from V and 0 bases from J, leaving 10 bases between. This CDR3 has 13 residues. CDR3 sequence: CASDGQLNTEAFF. The CDR3 coding sequence is TGTGCCAGCGATGGGCAGTTGAACACTGAAGCTTTCTTT.

This clonotype has a count of ten or more. This rearrangement joins TRBV9 to TRBJ2-5; 10 bases line up with TRBD2. Germline CDR1 reads SGDLS; CDR2 reads YYNGEE. The CDR3 is made up of 16 amino acids. V shed 0 bases and J 5 bases; nucleotides not matched to a gene: 7. The CDR3 sequence is CASSVGGTSGVETQYF. CDR3 nucleotide sequence: TGTGCCAGCAGCGTAGGAGGAACTAGCGGGGTTGAGACCCAGTACTTC.

There are a few counts of this clonotype. The chain combines TRBV6-2 or TRBV6-3 with TRBJ2-3; 8 positions match TRBD2. Germline V gene lookup returns CDR1 MNHEY and CDR2 SVGEGT. The CDR3 contains 15 residues. Losses at the gene ends were 5 bases for V and 0 bases for J; bases not matched to a gene: 4. The CDR3 region has the DNA TGTGCCAGCAGTCTGACTAGCGCAAGCACAGATACGCAGTATTTT. Encoded protein: CASSLTSASTDTQYF.

The CDR3 is CASSELPDLEAGELFF. The CDR3 bases are TGTGCCAGCAGTGAGCTACCCGACCTCGAGGCCGGGGAGCTGTTTTTT. The chain uses TRBV6-1 and TRBJ2-2; D uncertain. V shed 3 bases and J shed 6 bases, with 17 bases lying between them. The length of the CDR3 is 16 residues. Per the germline V gene, CDR1 is MNHNS and CDR2 is SASEGT.

This clonotype was detected only a few times. The J gene is TRBJ1-2, the V gene TRBV7-9; a possible D gene is TRBD1 (5 bases). The germline V gene has CDR1 SEHNR and CDR2 FQNEAQ (reference sequence). Trimming left V 1 base short and J 6 bases short, with 9 bases between. The CDR3 is 13 amino acids. CDR3 in DNA: TGTGCCAGCAGCTTAGTGCTGGGGGATGGCTACACCTTC. Translated: CASSLVLGDGYTF.

This clonotype occurred a few times. DNA for the CDR3: TGTGCCAGCAGCTTAGAAATTACGGGGGGTTTTATAGATACGCAGTATTTT. Its translation: CASSLEITGGFIDTQYF. The genes are TRBV11-2 and TRBJ2-3; TRBD2 matches 7 bases. Germline V gene lookup returns CDR1 SGHAT and CDR2 FQNNGV. V lost 0 bases, J lost 5 bases, and 11 bases stayed unmatched. The CDR3 spans 17 residues.

In this sample, this clonotype turned up many times. V gene TRBV7-6 combines with J gene TRBJ2-7, with unresolved D. The length of the CDR3 is 17 residues. V dropped 4 bases and J dropped 3 bases, with 22 bases sitting between them. Germline V gene sequence: CDR1 SGHVS, CDR2 FNYEAQ. The CDR3 nucleotides are TGTGCCAGCAGCTCCCACCCGCTGAGGACGGCGAGCTACGAGCAGTACTTC. The encoded protein is CASSSHPLRTASYEQYF.

The rearrangement links TRBV7-3 to TRBJ2-7, with no clear D. This CDR3 has 14 amino acids. Germline loops: CDR1 SGHTA, CDR2 FQGTGA. Trimming pared 1 base from V and 2 bases from J, leaving 9 bases between. The CDR3 bases are TGTGCCAGCAGCTTAAACCCCACCGCCTACGAGCAGTACTTC. Translating gives CASSLNPTAYEQYF.

V usage is TRBV30 and J usage is TRBJ2-7, with 11 bases lining up with TRBD2. Per germline, CDR1 GTSNPN and CDR2 SVGIG (reference sequence). The CDR3 contains 14 residues. Trimming cost V 3 bases and J 4 bases; bases outside gene matches: 5. CDR3 DNA: TGTGCCTGGAGCAGACTAGCGGGAAGGTACGAGCAGTACTTC. Translated, it gives CAWSRLAGRYEQYF.

The chain uses TRBV29-1 and TRBJ2-7; 8 positions match TRBD1. CDR3 length: 12 amino acids. CDR1 and CDR2 (germline): SQVTM, ANQGSEA. V trimming: 0 bases; J trimming: 12 bases; junction bases outside the gene matches: 7. In nucleotides, the CDR3 is TGCAGCGTTGAAGACCCCCCCGGACAGGGGTACTTC. It translates to CSVEDPPGQGYF.

Only a few counts were recorded for this clonotype. The junction and the germline gene differ at one end; a read error may be behind it. The V call is TRBV6-1, the J call TRBJ2-5; D tentatively fits TRBD1 or TRBD2 (5 bases each). This CDR3 contains 15 residues. Looked up from germline, CDR1 is MNHNS and CDR2 is SASEGT. Here the CDR3 DNA reads TGTGCCAGCAGCCCTCGGGGCAGCCGCCAAGAGACCCAGCACTTC. This translates into CASSPRGSRQETQHF.

V usage is TRBV4-2 and J usage is TRBJ2-7; the D gene could be TRBD1 or TRBD2 (6 bases each). V was clipped by 1 base and J by 1 base, with 11 bases between them. CDR3 length equals 15 residues. The germline V gene has CDR1 LGHNA and CDR2 YNFKEQ. The CDR3, as DNA: TGTGCCAGCAGCCAAGGGGAGGACAGTTCCTACGAGCAGTACTTC. It yields the protein CASSQGEDSSYEQYF.

The sample holds many counts of this clonotype. This chain uses TRBV6-1 with TRBJ1-2; D remains ambiguous. The CDR3 is made up of 14 amino acids. Trimming pared 0 bases from V and 6 bases from J, leaving 11 bases between. CDR1 and CDR2 from the germline V gene are MNHNS and SASEGT. CDR3 bases: TGTGCCAGCAGTGAAGCTCCCGGGATTCATGGCTACACCTTC. Its protein product is CASSEAPGIHGYTF.

The table lists this clonotype with many counts. This rearrangement joins TRBV5-1 to TRBJ1-1; D is uncertain. Germline V gives CDR1 SGHRS, CDR2 YFSETQ. The germline V and J ends were trimmed by 3 bases and 10 bases, with 16 bases remaining between them. The CDR3 length is 13 residues. DNA of the CDR3: TGCGCCAGCAGCTCGGACTCTCAAGGTGGAGCTTTCTTT. Translated, it gives CASSSDSQGGAFF.

This clonotype was seen ten or more times. V usage is TRBV11-2 and J usage is TRBJ2-7, with D possibly being TRBD2 (5 bases). The CDR3 extends over 16 amino acids. Germline V gene lookup returns CDR1 SGHAT and CDR2 FQNNGV. Trimming pared 1 base from V and 0 bases from J, leaving 13 bases between. In nucleotides, the CDR3 is TGTGCCAGCAGCTTAGTTTCGGCAGGAGGCTCCTACGAGCAGTACTTC. It encodes CASSLVSAGGSYEQYF.

V gene TRBV18 combines with J gene TRBJ1-2; D gene unclear. Trimming left V 2 bases short and J 6 bases short, with 13 bases between. CDR1 is KGHSH and CDR2 is LQKENI in the germline V gene. The CDR3 is 14 residues long. DNA for the CDR3: TGTGCCAGCTCACCAAGCGGGGATTTAAATGGCTACACCTTC. Protein sequence: CASSPSGDLNGYTF.

This clonotype showed up many times. The gene calls are TRBV28 and TRBJ2-5; D possibly corresponds to TRBD2 (7 bases). The CDR3 is made up of 14 amino acids. The V gene lost 6 bases and the J gene lost 4 bases, with 15 bases spanning the gap. Germline V gene sequence: CDR1 MDHEN, CDR2 SYDVKM. This chain's CDR3 is CASRATGGRETQYF. The CDR3 region has the DNA TGTGCCAGCAGGGCCACCGGGGGGCGAGAGACCCAGTACTTC.

The rearrangement uses TRBV27 and TRBJ1-5; possibly TRBD1 for D (6 bases). Germline V lookup: CDR1 MNHEY, CDR2 SMNVEV (reference sequence). The CDR3 runs 15 residues. V was trimmed by 6 bases and J by 1 base, leaving 13 bases between them. The chain's CDR3 is CASRPGTPSNQPQHF. The CDR3 DNA follows: TGTGCCAGCAGACCCGGGACACCGAGCAATCAGCCCCAGCATTTT.

The rearrangement links TRBV27 to TRBJ2-7; no reliable D call. Germline V gene data show CDR1 as MNHEY and CDR2 as SMNVEV (reference sequence). The CDR3 length is 14 residues. V shed 2 bases and J shed 2 bases, with 10 bases lying between them. The CDR3, as DNA: TGTGCCAGCAGTTTAGGGCCGCCAGCCTACGAGCAGTACTTC. It yields the protein CASSLGPPAYEQYF.

This clonotype was seen at least ten times. The chain has TRBV7-3 and TRBJ1-1; weak D call: TRBD1 (5 bases). The CDR3 contains 14 residues. CDR1 and CDR2 from the germline V gene are SGHTA and FQGTGA. V shed 1 base and J shed 4 bases, with 10 bases lying between them. In nucleotides, the CDR3 is TGTGCCAGCAGCTTAATGGCCGGGGGCACTGAAGCTTTCTTT. It codes for CASSLMAGGTEAFF.

Many counts were recorded for this clonotype. CDR3 amino acids: CATLGHILDEQYF. The CDR3, as DNA: TGTGCCACCTTGGGACACATACTGGACGAGCAGTACTTC. This chain uses TRBV6-1 with TRBJ2-7, with a weak D call TRBD1 (6 bases). The CDR3 is 13 amino acids. Between the trimmed V and J ends, which lost 10 bases and 5 bases, there was a span of 18 bases. The germline CDR1 and CDR2 sequences are MNHNS and SASEGT.

As for this clonotype: A much larger clone is a single base away; this may be a read error. The chain has TRBV2 and TRBJ2-5; D might be TRBD2 (7 bases). The CDR3 is 15 residues long. Germline V gene sequence: CDR1 SNHLY, CDR2 FYNNEI. The CDR3 is CASSAAGATQETKYF. CDR3 DNA sequence: TGTGCCAGCAGTGCCGCGGGGGCGACCCAAGAGACCAAGTACTTC. The full variable domain, in which reference TRBV2 and TRBJ2-5 provide the parts outside the CDR3, is EPEVTQTPSHQVTQMGQEVILRCVPISNHLYFYWYRQILGQKVEFLVSFYNNEISEKSEIFDDQFSVERPDGSNFTLKIRSTKLEDSAMYFCASSAAGATQETKYFGPGTRLLVL.

This clonotype was detected many times. Here the CDR3 omits its conserved ending phenylalanine or tryptophan, so a read error is the likely source. The V gene is TRBV15, the J gene TRBJ2-5; 7 bases fit TRBD1. J gave up 4 bases and V 3 bases, and 8 bases lay outside the gene matches. Germline CDR1 reads LNHNV; CDR2 reads YYDKDF (reference sequence). The CDR3 is made up of 15 amino acids. The CDR3 here is CATSSEGALGETQYL. CDR3 DNA sequence: TGTGCCACCAGCAGTGAGGGGGCCCTGGGAGAGACCCAGTACCTC.

In this sample, this clonotype turned up many times. This sequence joins TRBV28 and TRBJ1-3; D call uncertain. CDR1 is MDHEN, CDR2 SYDVKM, per germline. The CDR3 length is 13 residues. The V end was cut by 8 bases, the J end by 4 bases, with 12 bases between. The CDR3 region has the DNA TGTGCCAGCCAAAAGACGCTCGGAAACACCATATATTTT. This translates into CASQKTLGNTIYF. Variable domain in full (rest from reference TRBV28 and TRBJ1-3): DVKVTQSSRYLVKRTGEKVFLECVQDMDHENMFWYRQDPGLGLRLIYFSYDVKMKEKGDIPEGYSVSREKKERFSLILESASTNQTSMYLCASQKTLGNTIYFGEGSWLTVV.

This clonotype was detected a few times. The rearrangement links TRBV5-1 to TRBJ1-1, with D perhaps matching TRBD1 (5 bases). Trimming stripped 7 bases from V and 6 bases from J, with 13 bases between. The CDR3 is 12 amino acids. Germline CDR1 and CDR2: SGHRS and YFSETQ. CDR3 region: CASARDPAEAFF. The DNA for the CDR3 is TGCGCCAGCGCCCGGGACCCGGCTGAAGCTTTCTTT.

CDR3 sequence: CASSYANVGQETQYF. The CDR3, as DNA: TGTGCCAGCAGTTACGCCAACGTCGGCCAAGAGACCCAGTACTTC. This rearrangement joins TRBV6-5 to TRBJ2-5; D call uncertain. Per germline, CDR1 MNHEY and CDR2 SVGAGI. Trimming stripped 2 bases from V and 1 base from J, with 11 bases between. This CDR3 is built from 15 residues.

In this sample, this clonotype turned up many times. The V call is TRBV20-1, the J call TRBJ1-5, with a possible D match to TRBD1 (5 bases). Deletions cut 4 bases from V and 1 base from J, with 14 bases between. The length of the CDR3 is 15 residues. CDR1 is DFQATT and CDR2 is SNEGSKA in the germline V gene (reference sequence). This chain's CDR3 is CSAIQGFGSNQPQHF. The CDR3 DNA follows: TGCAGTGCTATCCAGGGATTTGGGAGCAATCAGCCCCAGCATTTT.

The table lists this clonotype with many counts. The CDR3 reads CASSLALGDGYTF. DNA of the CDR3: TGTGCCAGCAGCTTAGCGCTTGGTGACGGCTACACCTTC. The gene calls are TRBV7-2 and TRBJ1-2; D not certain. The CDR3 sequence is 13 residues long. Germline loops: CDR1 SGHTA, CDR2 FQGNSA. Deletions cut 0 bases from V and 8 bases from J, with 10 bases between.

In its sample, this clonotype was seen many times. This chain uses TRBV11-1 with TRBJ2-5; perhaps TRBD1 as D (6 bases). The CDR3 is 13 amino acids. Germline lookup yields CDR1 SGHAT and CDR2 FQDESV (reference sequence). Trimming pared 6 bases from V and 1 base from J, leaving 9 bases between. CDR3 region: CASRQDSQETQYF. CDR3 in DNA: TGTGCCAGCAGACAGGACAGCCAAGAGACCCAGTACTTC.

Many counts were recorded for this clonotype. V is TRBV20-1 and J is TRBJ1-2; perhaps TRBD1 as D (5 bases). V lost 3 bases to trimming and J lost 6 bases, with 14 bases between them. There are 13 residues in the CDR3. The germline gives CDR1 DFQATT, CDR2 SNEGSKA (reference sequence). The CDR3 loop reads CSASLRVEDGYTF. In DNA form, the CDR3 reads TGCAGTGCTAGCCTCAGGGTAGAGGATGGCTACACCTTC.